Listed below are T cell receptor beta chains from one sample, sequenced in a study of T cell changes during pregnancy in multiple sclerosis. Sequenced by immunoSEQ multiplex PCR; TCRdb stores in-frame clones only, minus some. The sample records approximately 60,000 clones, around 92% being singletons. Here the sequenced sample was peripheral blood, taken in the first trimester of pregnancy. The receptors were sampled from a female donor with multiple sclerosis, enrolled in a pregnancy study. CDR3s leave out the opening cysteine and the closing phenylalanine or tryptophan.

V gene: TRBV2; J gene: TRBJ2-5; CDR3 protein: AGGQGASETQY
V gene: TRBV19; J gene: TRBJ1-2; CDR3 protein: ASSMSATGSRKWYGYT
V gene: TRBV2; J gene: TRBJ2-7; CDR3 protein: ASSEPGGRRYEQY
V gene: TRBV6-7; J gene: TRBJ2-7; CDR3 protein: ASRPKRLNEQY
V gene: TRBV5-1; J gene: TRBJ2-5; CDR3 protein: ASSLLSGTGVVQETQY
V gene: TRBV5-4; J gene: TRBJ2-7; CDR3 protein: ASSFRLAGSEQY
V gene: TRBV10-3; J gene: TRBJ1-3; CDR3 protein: AISSGDSSGNTIY
V gene: TRBV5-4; J gene: TRBJ2-1; CDR3 protein: ASSLGQQSYNEQF
V gene: TRBV28; J gene: TRBJ2-7; CDR3 protein: ASSFAGSVYEQY
V gene: TRBV19; J gene: TRBJ1-2; CDR3 protein: ASSIEIGGRPYGYT
V gene: TRBV6-5; J gene: TRBJ2-5; CDR3 protein: ASSYGHAETQY
V gene: TRBV7-9; J gene: TRBJ2-7; CDR3 protein: ASSEGTGSEQY
V gene: TRBV7-2; J gene: TRBJ2-1; CDR3 protein: ASSPSSGPYNEQF
V gene: TRBV28; J gene: TRBJ2-1; CDR3 protein: ASSLGQGPYNEQF
V gene: TRBV7-9; J gene: TRBJ1-2; CDR3 protein: ASSLSTDPYGYT
V gene: TRBV7-8; J gene: TRBJ2-3; CDR3 protein: ASSSPGDTQY
V gene: TRBV2; J gene: TRBJ2-1; CDR3 protein: ASRWTASYNEQF
V gene: TRBV25-1; J gene: TRBJ2-2; CDR3 protein: ASTGQGYDTGELF
V gene: TRBV7-3; J gene: TRBJ2-1; CDR3 protein: ASSLTSAGGNEQF
V gene: TRBV9; J gene: TRBJ1-2; CDR3 protein: ASSPRGRRDGYT
V gene: TRBV7-9; J gene: TRBJ2-7; CDR3 protein: ASSRGSGGTYEQY
V gene: TRBV14; J gene: TRBJ2-2; CDR3 protein: ASQGAVNTGELF
V gene: TRBV21-1; J gene: TRBJ1-4; CDR3 protein: ASSKDSPDSSGKLF
V gene: TRBV4-1; J gene: TRBJ2-1; CDR3 protein: ASSPTLTSGAYNEQF
V gene: TRBV4-3; J gene: TRBJ2-4; CDR3 protein: ASSQDVPGQGKNIQY
V gene: TRBV9; J gene: TRBJ2-7; CDR3 protein: ASSVLASPGYEQY
V gene: TRBV18; J gene: TRBJ2-7; CDR3 protein: ASSPLAAGGYEQY
V gene: TRBV6-1; J gene: TRBJ2-2; CDR3 protein: ASEVAWRSGELF
V gene: TRBV7-2; J gene: TRBJ1-2; CDR3 protein: ASSPLAGLNYGYT
V gene: TRBV18; J gene: TRBJ2-1; CDR3 protein: ASSRTGGFYEQF
V gene: TRBV7-9; J gene: .; CDR3 protein: ASSPAGSYEQY
V gene: TRBV13; J gene: TRBJ2-3; CDR3 protein: ASSLEVASGSQADTQY